What follows are 7 T cell receptor beta chains derived from one specimen sequenced in a study of blood T cell repertoires in COVID-19. Method: immunoSEQ multiplex PCR; TCRdb's copy keeps in-frame clones and lacks some. This table holds some 66,000 clones, 90% found once. Sequencing input: peripheral blood. The receptor set was obtained from a human donor with active COVID-19. The donor label of this sample is uncertain.

This chain uses TRBV4-3 with TRBJ1-6; 7 nucleotides line up with TRBD1. The ends lost 6 bases at V and 6 bases at J; junction bases unmatched: 8. Germline V CDR1 and CDR2: LGHNA, YSLEER. This CDR3 has 15 amino acids. The CDR3 coding sequence is TGCGCCAGCAGGAGTGACAGGGTCGGTAATTCACCCCTCCACTTT. It codes for CASRSDRVGNSPLHF.

V usage is TRBV5-1 and J usage is TRBJ2-6; D remains ambiguous. Germline V gives CDR1 SGHRS, CDR2 YFSETQ. The CDR3 extends over 15 amino acids. Trimming took off 0 bases at V and 0 bases at J, with 4 bases between the two ends. DNA of the CDR3: TGCGCCAGCAGCTTGGCCGGCTCTGGGGCCAACGTCCTGACTTTC. Translation: CASSLAGSGANVLTF. The full variable domain, its missing parts supplied by reference TRBV5-1 and TRBJ2-6, is KAGVTQTPRYLIKTRGQQVTLSCSPISGHRSVSWYQQTPGQGLQFLFEYFSETQRNKGNFPGRFSGRQFSNSRSEMNVSTLELGDSALYLCASSLAGSGANVLTFGAGSRLTVL.

The V gene is TRBV2, the J gene TRBJ1-6, with D perhaps matching TRBD1 (5 bases). The germline V gene encodes CDR1 SNHLY and CDR2 FYNNEI. The CDR3 loop spans 14 amino acids. Trimming took 3 bases from V and 7 from J, leaving 10 bases between them. CDR3 in DNA: TGTGCCAGCAGTGACCAGGGTGGAAATTCACCCCTCCACTTT. Protein: CASSDQGGNSPLHF.

The rearrangement links TRBV30 to TRBJ1-4; TRBD1 agrees at 7 bases. The CDR3 totals 18 residues. The germline CDR1 and CDR2 sequences are GTSNPN and SVGIG (reference sequence). With 3 bases clipped from V and 0 bases from J, the junction kept 13 bases outside the gene matches. The CDR3 sequence is CAWSAGQGVSSTNEKLFF. CDR3 DNA sequence: TGTGCCTGGAGCGCCGGCCAGGGGGTTTCTTCAACTAATGAAAAACTGTTTTTT.

Only a few counts were recorded for this clone. This sequence joins TRBV7-7 and TRBJ2-6; D might be TRBD1 (5 bases). Trimming cost V 2 bases and J 0 bases, with 8 bases left between them. This CDR3 is built from 16 residues. Germline-derived CDR1 and CDR2 are SSHAT and FNYEAQ (reference sequence). CDR3 sequence reads: CASSLLQGSGANVLTF. CDR3 nucleotides: TGTGCCAGCAGCTTACTCCAGGGCTCTGGGGCCAACGTCCTGACTTTC.

The CDR3 sequence is CASSSTGGSYEQYF. CDR3 DNA sequence: TGCGCCAGCAGCTCTACAGGGGGCTCCTACGAGCAGTACTTC. This chain uses TRBV5-1 with TRBJ2-7, with TRBD1 identical over 8 bases. With 3 bases clipped from V and 0 bases from J, the junction kept 2 bases outside the gene matches. This CDR3 contains 14 residues. Germline V gene lookup returns CDR1 SGHRS and CDR2 YFSETQ.

This clone was detected once. The chain is built from TRBV27 and TRBJ2-7; 9 nucleotides agree with TRBD1. V was clipped by 5 bases and J by 1 base; unmatched bases: 6. Per the germline V gene, CDR1 is MNHEY and CDR2 is SMNVEV (reference sequence). The CDR3 sequence is 15 residues long. The CDR3: CASSPDRGSSYEQYF. The DNA for the CDR3 is TGTGCCAGCAGTCCCGACAGGGGGAGTTCCTACGAGCAGTACTTC.